This is a list of T cell receptor beta chains from one sample in a study of regulatory T cells in long-lasting Graves disease. Using its own MiXCR run on the multiplex PCR reads, TCRdb lists one record per CDR3 protein. Of hundreds of thousands of distinct CDR3 sequences in the sample, 15% to 20% were seen once. These same records also appear under a second study, on T cells in Graves' hyperthyroidism and ophthalmopathy.

Sequenced here: peripheral blood mononuclear cells (PBMCs), sampled at new diagnosis, from a patient treated with antithyroid drugs. Receptor source: a woman in her twenties or thirties with Graves disease. Both conserved end residues are part of each CDR3. A D gene is named only where the DNA matches it firmly. The size field is filled for only some rows; it gives once, few, many or a size class.

CDR3nt: TGCAGTGCTAGTGGGTTGGGACCGTTCTACGAGCAGTACTTC
CDR3aa: CSASGLGPFYEQYF
abundance: -
d_gene: -
j_gene: TRBJ2-7
v_gene: TRBV20-1

CDR3nt: TGTGCCAGCAGTCTCTCTCAGCCCCAGCATTTT
CDR3aa: CASSLSQPQHF
abundance: many
d_gene: -
j_gene: TRBJ1-5
v_gene: TRBV28

CDR3nt: TGTGCCAGCTCTCAAACAGGGGACCACACTGAAGCTTTCTTT
CDR3aa: CASSQTGDHTEAFF
abundance: many
d_gene: TRBD1
j_gene: TRBJ1-1
v_gene: TRBV18

CDR3nt: TGTGCCATCAGACAGGCGACAGGGGACACCGGGGAGCTGTTTTTT
CDR3aa: CAIRQATGDTGELFF
abundance: -
d_gene: TRBD1
j_gene: TRBJ2-2
v_gene: TRBV10-3

CDR3nt: TGTGCCAGCAGGGGGACAGGGAACTATGGCTACACCTTC
CDR3aa: CASRGTGNYGYTF
abundance: many
d_gene: TRBD1
j_gene: TRBJ1-2
v_gene: TRBV27

CDR3nt: TGTGCCCCCCTCCCAGGGGCCTTCTACGAGCAGTACTTC
CDR3aa: CAPLPGAFYEQYF
abundance: -
d_gene: -
j_gene: TRBJ2-7
v_gene: TRBV28

CDR3nt: TGTGCCAGCTCACCTACCCGGGACCAAAAAGGCTACGAGCAGTACTTC
CDR3aa: CASSPTRDQKGYEQYF
abundance: -
d_gene: -
j_gene: TRBJ2-7
v_gene: TRBV7-2

CDR3nt: TGTGCCAGCGGATTAACAGGGTTTCGTCAGCCCCAGCATTTT
CDR3aa: CASGLTGFRQPQHF
abundance: many
d_gene: -
j_gene: TRBJ1-5
v_gene: TRBV27

CDR3nt: TGCGCCAGCAGCCAACCCGGGACAGGGGGTGGCTACACCTTC
CDR3aa: CASSQPGTGGGYTF
abundance: many
d_gene: TRBD1
j_gene: TRBJ1-2
v_gene: TRBV4-1

CDR3nt: TGTGCCAGCAGCCCTCAGTCGGGGGTCAATGAGCAGTTCTTC
CDR3aa: CASSPQSGVNEQFF
abundance: -
d_gene: -
j_gene: TRBJ2-1
v_gene: TRBV7-3

CDR3nt: TGTGCCATCAGTCGTGACAGGGATAGCAATCAGCCCCAGCATTTT
CDR3aa: CAISRDRDSNQPQHF
abundance: -
d_gene: TRBD1
j_gene: TRBJ1-5
v_gene: TRBV10-3

CDR3nt: TGTGCCAGCAGTTTTTACCCCGCCGGGACAGAGACGAACACCGGGGAGCTGTTTTTT
CDR3aa: CASSFYPAGTETNTGELFF
abundance: -
d_gene: TRBD1
j_gene: TRBJ2-2
v_gene: TRBV28

CDR3nt: TGTGCCAGCAAAACGGGCCTCCCTGGGGCCAACGTCCTGACTTTC
CDR3aa: CASKTGLPGANVLTF
abundance: -
d_gene: -
j_gene: TRBJ2-6
v_gene: TRBV2

CDR3nt: TGCGCCAGCAGCCAAGAACTGCTTACCGGGACAGCGTTTTTT
CDR3aa: CASSQELLTGTAFF
abundance: -
d_gene: TRBD1
j_gene: TRBJ1-4
v_gene: TRBV4-1

CDR3nt: TGCGCCAGCAGCCAAGGAAACTCTGACTTATATGGCTACACCTTC
CDR3aa: CASSQGNSDLYGYTF
abundance: -
d_gene: -
j_gene: TRBJ1-2
v_gene: TRBV4-1

CDR3nt: TGTGCCAGCAGTTCCGGACTAGCGGGAGCAGCCACCGGGGAGCTGTTTTTT
CDR3aa: CASSSGLAGAATGELFF
abundance: few
d_gene: TRBD2
j_gene: TRBJ2-2
v_gene: TRBV3-1

CDR3nt: TGTGCCAGTAAACCCGGCGGGGGACAGGGAACTTATGGCTACACCTTC
CDR3aa: CASKPGGGQGTYGYTF
abundance: few
d_gene: TRBD1
j_gene: TRBJ1-2
v_gene: TRBV19

CDR3nt: TGTGCCATCAGTGAGCCCGACAGGGGGCTTTTGGGCACAGATACGCAGTATTTT
CDR3aa: CAISEPDRGLLGTDTQYF
abundance: -
d_gene: TRBD1
j_gene: TRBJ2-3
v_gene: TRBV10-3

CDR3nt: TGTGCCAGCAGCTTAAGGCCGGGACAGGGCGGATCCCCCCCCACTTATGGCTACACCTTC
CDR3aa: CASSLRPGQGGSPPTYGYTF
abundance: many
d_gene: TRBD1
j_gene: TRBJ1-2
v_gene: TRBV7-2

CDR3nt: TGTGCCTGGAGTGTACTGGGGACAGCTTACGAGCAGTACTTC
CDR3aa: CAWSVLGTAYEQYF
abundance: once
d_gene: TRBD1
j_gene: TRBJ2-7
v_gene: TRBV30

CDR3nt: TGTGCCAGCAGTCCGACAGGGGATGGCTACCGGGAGACCCAGTACTTC
CDR3aa: CASSPTGDGYRETQYF
abundance: many
d_gene: TRBD1
j_gene: TRBJ2-5
v_gene: TRBV28

CDR3nt: TGTGCCAGTAGTACCATAGCGGAGGCGGGCAATGAGCAGTTCTTC
CDR3aa: CASSTIAEAGNEQFF
abundance: -
d_gene: -
j_gene: TRBJ2-1
v_gene: TRBV19

CDR3nt: TGTGCCACCGAGGGGGGGGTAGGACACAATGAGCAGTTCTTC
CDR3aa: CATEGGVGHNEQFF
abundance: many
d_gene: -
j_gene: TRBJ2-1
v_gene: TRBV10-3

CDR3nt: TGTGCCATCAGTGTCCTAGGAGAAGATACGCAGTATTTT
CDR3aa: CAISVLGEDTQYF
abundance: -
d_gene: -
j_gene: TRBJ2-3
v_gene: TRBV10-3

CDR3nt: TGTGCCTGGAGTCCTAGCGGGAGCACCTACAATGAGCAGTTCTTC
CDR3aa: CAWSPSGSTYNEQFF
abundance: few
d_gene: TRBD2
j_gene: TRBJ2-1
v_gene: TRBV30

CDR3nt: TGTGCCAGCAGGCCGGGCCCGCGTGAAGCTTTCTTT
CDR3aa: CASRPGPREAFF
abundance: many
d_gene: -
j_gene: TRBJ1-1
v_gene: TRBV2

CDR3nt: TGTGCCAGCAGCCCGCTACATGGTTTGGGGGCCAACGTCCTGACTTTC
CDR3aa: CASSPLHGLGANVLTF
abundance: -
d_gene: -
j_gene: TRBJ2-6
v_gene: TRBV14

CDR3nt: TGTGCCAGCAGTTTGGTCGGGGACAATCAGCCCCAGCATTTT
CDR3aa: CASSLVGDNQPQHF
abundance: many
d_gene: -
j_gene: TRBJ1-5
v_gene: TRBV12-3/TRBV12-4

CDR3nt: TGTGCCAGCAGTTTTTCCGGGATTGCTAGCACAGATACGCAGTATTTT
CDR3aa: CASSFSGIASTDTQYF
abundance: many
d_gene: -
j_gene: TRBJ2-3
v_gene: TRBV28

CDR3nt: TGTGCCAGCAGCGTAGCTACAGGGGCCACGACCCAGTACTTC
CDR3aa: CASSVATGATTQYF
abundance: few
d_gene: TRBD1
j_gene: TRBJ2-5
v_gene: TRBV9

CDR3nt: TGTGCCAGCAGCCAAGATGGACTAGCGGTACCCCCCAATGAGCAGTTCTTC
CDR3aa: CASSQDGLAVPPNEQFF
abundance: -
d_gene: TRBD2
j_gene: TRBJ2-1
v_gene: TRBV3-1

CDR3nt: TGTGCCAGCAGTCTAAAAGGGACCAGCAATCAGCCCCAGCATTTT
CDR3aa: CASSLKGTSNQPQHF
abundance: many
d_gene: -
j_gene: TRBJ1-5
v_gene: TRBV12-3/TRBV12-4

CDR3nt: TGTGCCAGCCGAGACACCGGGGAGCTGTTTTTT
CDR3aa: CASRDTGELFF
abundance: few
d_gene: -
j_gene: TRBJ2-2
v_gene: TRBV11-3

CDR3nt: TGTGCCAGCAGCGGATCGACTAGGACCTGGGATACGCAGTATTTT
CDR3aa: CASSGSTRTWDTQYF
abundance: few
d_gene: -
j_gene: TRBJ2-3
v_gene: TRBV9

CDR3nt: TGTGCCACCAGTGCGGGACTAGCGGATTCATACGAGCAGTACTTC
CDR3aa: CATSAGLADSYEQYF
abundance: -
d_gene: TRBD2
j_gene: TRBJ2-7
v_gene: TRBV24-1

CDR3nt: TGTGCCAGCAGTTTAATAAAGGACAATGAGCAGTTCTTC
CDR3aa: CASSLIKDNEQFF
abundance: many
d_gene: -
j_gene: TRBJ2-1
v_gene: TRBV27

CDR3nt: TGTGCCAGCAGCCCTCTAGCGGGAGCCAAATACGAGCAGTACTTC
CDR3aa: CASSPLAGAKYEQYF
abundance: many
d_gene: TRBD2
j_gene: TRBJ2-7
v_gene: TRBV7-8

CDR3nt: TGTGCCAGCAGGGGCGGGAGTTCCCTCAACAATGAGCAGTTCTTC
CDR3aa: CASRGGSSLNNEQFF
abundance: many
d_gene: TRBD2
j_gene: TRBJ2-1
v_gene: TRBV11-2

CDR3nt: TGTGCCAGCAGTAAAGTAGGGGGGCTGGCAGATACGCAGTATTTT
CDR3aa: CASSKVGGLADTQYF
abundance: few
d_gene: -
j_gene: TRBJ2-3
v_gene: TRBV6-1

CDR3nt: TGCAGCGTTGACCTCCGGAACAATGAGCAGTTCTTC
CDR3aa: CSVDLRNNEQFF
abundance: few
d_gene: -
j_gene: TRBJ2-1
v_gene: TRBV29-1

CDR3nt: TGTGCCAGCAGTTACTCGGACAGTACTGAAGCTTTCTTT
CDR3aa: CASSYSDSTEAFF
abundance: -
d_gene: -
j_gene: TRBJ1-1
v_gene: TRBV6-6

CDR3nt: TGTGCCACAACGGGGACCTACGAGCAGTACTTC
CDR3aa: CATTGTYEQYF
abundance: many
d_gene: -
j_gene: TRBJ2-7
v_gene: TRBV28

CDR3nt: TGCAGTGCTCGCCCGGGACTAGCGGGAGGTCTTGTCAAAAACATTCAGTACTTC
CDR3aa: CSARPGLAGGLVKNIQYF
abundance: few
d_gene: TRBD2
j_gene: TRBJ2-4
v_gene: TRBV20-1

CDR3nt: TGCAGTGCTAGAGATGGTAGGAAGGAGTTTGGTTCACCCCTCCACTTT
CDR3aa: CSARDGRKEFGSPLHF
abundance: -
d_gene: -
j_gene: TRBJ1-6
v_gene: TRBV20-1

CDR3nt: TGTGCCACCCGGAGTCTTGGCACAGATACGCAGTATTTT
CDR3aa: CATRSLGTDTQYF
abundance: few
d_gene: -
j_gene: TRBJ2-3
v_gene: TRBV15

CDR3nt: TGTGCCAGCATGGGGAGGGCCAACGGTGGGCAGTTCTTC
CDR3aa: CASMGRANGGQFF
abundance: -
d_gene: TRBD2
j_gene: TRBJ2-1
v_gene: TRBV6-1

CDR3nt: TGTGCCAGCAGTTACGCGTCGCCAACTGAGACCCAGTACTTC
CDR3aa: CASSYASPTETQYF
abundance: -
d_gene: -
j_gene: TRBJ2-5
v_gene: TRBV6-5

CDR3nt: TGTGCCAGCAGTGAAAGCCAGGCTGTGGCCAAAAACATTCAGTACTTC
CDR3aa: CASSESQAVAKNIQYF
abundance: few
d_gene: -
j_gene: TRBJ2-4
v_gene: TRBV6-1

CDR3nt: TGCAGTGCTGGGGACAGACAGCAGTACTTC
CDR3aa: CSAGDRQQYF
abundance: -
d_gene: TRBD1
j_gene: TRBJ2-7
v_gene: TRBV20-1

CDR3nt: TGTGCCTGGATGGGACCGGAGGGGGTAGAGGAAAAACTGTTTTTT
CDR3aa: CAWMGPEGVEEKLFF
abundance: -
d_gene: -
j_gene: TRBJ1-4
v_gene: TRBV30

CDR3nt: TGTGCCACGATGGCTCCTGAAGGGACCCAGTACTTC
CDR3aa: CATMAPEGTQYF
abundance: -
d_gene: -
j_gene: TRBJ2-5
v_gene: TRBV6-1

CDR3nt: TGTGCCAGTAGGCGAGCGGACTCCTATGAGCAGTACTTC
CDR3aa: CASRRADSYEQYF
abundance: few
d_gene: -
j_gene: TRBJ2-7
v_gene: TRBV19

CDR3nt: TGTGCCAGCAGCCCGGTGGAGCTCGTCTTAACGGATACGCAGTATTTT
CDR3aa: CASSPVELVLTDTQYF
abundance: many
d_gene: -
j_gene: TRBJ2-3
v_gene: TRBV6-1

CDR3nt: TGCGCCAGCAGCTCTTCTAGCGGGAGGGCCTACGAGCAGTACTTC
CDR3aa: CASSSSSGRAYEQYF
abundance: -
d_gene: TRBD2
j_gene: TRBJ2-7
v_gene: TRBV5-1

CDR3nt: TGCAGTGCTCACCGGGACAGGGGGTACGAGCAGTACTTC
CDR3aa: CSAHRDRGYEQYF
abundance: many
d_gene: TRBD1
j_gene: TRBJ2-7
v_gene: TRBV20-1

CDR3nt: TGTGCCAGCGGCGGGGACCTTAATGAAAAACTGTTTTTT
CDR3aa: CASGGDLNEKLFF
abundance: many
d_gene: -
j_gene: TRBJ1-4
v_gene: TRBV7-2

CDR3nt: TGTGCCAGCAGTTTAGGGCAGGGGGACCACGAGCAGTACTTC
CDR3aa: CASSLGQGDHEQYF
abundance: many
d_gene: TRBD1
j_gene: TRBJ2-7
v_gene: TRBV12-3/TRBV12-4

CDR3nt: TGTGCCAGCAGTTCCCCAAACCCCGGGACAGACGGCTACACCTTC
CDR3aa: CASSSPNPGTDGYTF
abundance: few
d_gene: TRBD1
j_gene: TRBJ1-2
v_gene: TRBV28

CDR3nt: TGCGCCAGCAGCCAATCGCGGAACAGGGAAGACATTCAGTACTTC
CDR3aa: CASSQSRNREDIQYF
abundance: -
d_gene: -
j_gene: TRBJ2-4
v_gene: TRBV7-9